This TCR beta chain was retrieved from a study of T cell repertoires in cytomegalovirus infection. This clonotype was observed a few times. The antigen is not known. Germline V CDR1 and CDR2: MNHEY, SMNVEV (reference sequence). Trimming cost V 2 bases and J 7 bases, with 18 bases left between them. The CDR3 is 16 amino acids. MiXCR was run by TCRdb on the reads, yielding one entry per CDR3 protein. Among 750,000 to 900,000 distinct CDR3 sequences listed, 25% to 35% were seen once. Points from the study as a whole: Identification of carriers of CMV plus the relevant HLA was performed using cumulative public TCR beta family frequency.

The chain couples TRBV27 to TRBJ1-5, with D hard to call. The clonotype originates from a human donor in good health (CMV status not recorded). Some clones in this sample may be carry-over from other donors' samples. Sequencing used cultured CD8+ T cells from PBMCs, obtained from culture after CMV antigen stimulation. DNA for the CDR3: TGTGCCAGCAGTTTAGGTGGCGGTCCCGGGTGGCAGCCCCAGCATTTT. Translation: CASSLGGGPGWQPQHF.